This T cell receptor beta chain was sequenced during a study of blood T cell repertoires in COVID-19. Study in general: Researchers got acute and convalescent COVID-19 samples from the United States, Italy and Spain.

CDR1 is SGHKS and CDR2 is YYEKEE in the germline V gene (reference sequence). V was clipped by 3 bases and J by 2 bases; unmatched bases: 11. The CDR3 covers 17 residues. TCRdb's copy holds only in-frame clones and misses some; the assay was immunoSEQ multiplex PCR. The data hold some 150,000 clones, with 75% to 80% observed a single time. The V call is TRBV5-5, the J call TRBJ1-3, with TRBD1 matching over 7 bases. The material sequenced was peripheral blood. This sequence originates from a man older than 75 with acute or convalescent COVID-19. This CDR3 is CASSSLLTGTTGNTIYF. The DNA for the CDR3 is TGTGCCAGCAGCTCTCTACTGACAGGGACGACTGGAAACACCATATATTTT.